This TCR beta chain came from a study of OX40 agonist ivuxolimab in advanced cancers. This clone showed up just a few times. Clones were sequenced by immunoSEQ multiplex PCR, and TCRdb holds only the in-frame ones, with some missing. The table shows fewer than 85,000 clones, with about 90% occurring only once. The germline V gene encodes CDR1 SQVTM and CDR2 ANQGSEA. The CDR3 runs 16 residues. The ends lost 1 base at V and 0 bases at J; junction bases unmatched: 9. Specimen: CD4+ or CD8+ T cells sorted from blood, collected in a trial of the OX40 agonist ivuxolimab. The chain combines TRBV29-1 with TRBJ2-7; 7 bases map to TRBD1. The origin of this receptor is an adult with an advanced solid tumor such as melanoma, head and neck, liver or kidney cancer. The CDR3 here is CSVEAGAAGGSYEQYF. For the CDR3, the DNA is TGCAGCGTTGAAGCCGGGGCGGCAGGGGGCTCCTACGAGCAGTACTTC.